A single sample is the source of the 25 T cell receptor beta chains below, sequenced in a study of blood T cell repertoires in COVID-19. Generated by immunoSEQ multiplex PCR, the TCRdb table keeps only in-frame clones and is missing some. The table has roughly 290,000 clones, around nine tenths seen once. Specimen: peripheral blood. These receptors all stem from a woman aged 30 to 39 with COVID-19, enrolled during active disease.

The rearrangement links TRBV19 to TRBJ2-7, with D possibly TRBD1 on 8 matching bases. From germline, CDR1 is LNHDA and CDR2 SQIVND (reference sequence). CDR3 length: 15 amino acids. The germline V and J ends were trimmed by 5 bases and 2 bases, with 16 bases remaining between them. CDR3 sequence reads: CASSEDRGGTYEQYF. The CDR3, as DNA: TGTGCCAGTAGTGAAGACAGGGGAGGGACCTACGAGCAGTACTTC.

This chain links TRBV11-1 with TRBJ2-7, with D possibly TRBD1 on 6 matching bases. Germline loops: CDR1 SGHAT, CDR2 FQDESV (reference sequence). V was clipped by 2 bases and J by 3 bases, with 14 bases between them. CDR3 length: 15 amino acids. The CDR3 reads CASSLLRGPFYEQYF. CDR3 coding DNA: TGTGCCAGCAGCTTACTCAGGGGTCCGTTCTACGAGCAGTACTTC. The entire variable domain, with the rest obtained from reference TRBV11-1 and TRBJ2-7, is as follows: EAEVAQSPRYKITEKSQAVAFWCDPISGHATLYWYRQILGQGPELLVQFQDESVVDDSQLPKDRFSAERLKGVDSTLKIQPAELGDSAMYLCASSLLRGPFYEQYFGPGTRLTVT.

The chain combines TRBV6-5 with TRBJ2-5; 7 bases map to TRBD2. This CDR3 has 14 residues. The junction had 4 bases not matched to a gene; V was cut back by 2 bases and J by 4 bases. Per germline, CDR1 MNHEY and CDR2 SVGAGI. CDR3 region: CASSYGGGVETQYF. CDR3 in DNA: TGTGCCAGCAGTTACGGGGGAGGGGTAGAGACCCAGTACTTC.

The chain couples TRBV10-2 to TRBJ2-5; 9 nucleotides align to TRBD2. This CDR3 comprises 14 residues. V shed 7 bases, J shed 3 bases, and the junction held 6 bases outside the gene matches. CDR1 is WSHSY and CDR2 is SAAADI in the germline V gene. CDR3 nucleotide sequence: TGCGCCAGCAAAAGACTAGCGGAGGAAGAGACCCAGTACTTC. Amino acids: CASKRLAEEETQYF.

The CDR3 is CASSLTPPTSVYEQYF. CDR3 in DNA: TGTGCCAGCAGTTTGACCCCCCCGACTAGCGTCTACGAGCAGTACTTC. The chain uses TRBV27 and TRBJ2-7; 8 nucleotides match TRBD2. Germline-derived CDR1 and CDR2 are MNHEY and SMNVEV (reference sequence). Germline trimming cut 3 bases from V and 3 bases from J; bases unmatched to any gene: 10. The CDR3 loop spans 16 amino acids.

The rearrangement links TRBV2 to TRBJ2-1; a weak D match, TRBD2 (6 bases). The CDR3 is made up of 16 amino acids. Germline values: CDR1 SNHLY, CDR2 FYNNEI. Trimming took off 8 bases at V and 5 bases at J, with 22 bases between the two ends. The DNA of the CDR3 is TGTGCCAGCGGGCCCTCCCTGGCGGGACTGAACAATGAGCAGTTCTTC. Its translation: CASGPSLAGLNNEQFF. The complete variable domain, with remaining parts taken from reference TRBV2 and TRBJ2-1, reads EPEVTQTPSHQVTQMGQEVILRCVPISNHLYFYWYRQILGQKVEFLVSFYNNEISEKSEIFDDQFSVERPDGSNFTLKIRSTKLEDSAMYFCASGPSLAGLNNEQFFGPGTRLTVL.

The V gene is TRBV28, the J gene TRBJ1-2; D is undetermined. From germline, CDR1 is MDHEN and CDR2 SYDVKM. The CDR3 runs to 16 residues. V lost 7 bases to trimming and J lost 4 bases, with 22 bases between them. CDR3 sequence (DNA): TGTGCCAGCAACCCGGAGGGAGGGCCCCGAGGCTATGGCTACACCTTC. Protein product: CASNPEGGPRGYGYTF.

The chain is built from TRBV28 and TRBJ2-2; TRBD2 agrees at 16 bases. The germline gives CDR1 MDHEN, CDR2 SYDVKM. Trimming at V came to 9 bases and at J to 6 bases, leaving 10 bases not matched to a gene. The CDR3 is made up of 17 amino acids. The CDR3 DNA reads as TGTGCCAGTACCGGGACTAGCGGGAGGGCCTTGTCCGGGGAGCTGTTTTTT. Residues: CASTGTSGRALSGELFF.

This clone was detected once. The chain carries TRBV19 and TRBJ2-1; 9 nucleotides agree with TRBD2. This CDR3 is built from 14 residues. The ends lost 8 bases at V and 6 bases at J; junction bases unmatched: 8. Germline V lookup: CDR1 LNHDA, CDR2 SQIVND (reference sequence). CDR3 DNA: TGTGCCAGTGATAGCGGGAGACAAGGCAATGAGCAGTTCTTC. Protein: CASDSGRQGNEQFF.

The rearrangement uses TRBV6-6 and TRBJ1-2, with D tentatively TRBD1 (6 bases). This CDR3 contains 16 residues. V shed 2 bases and J shed 4 bases, with 17 bases lying between them. Germline V gene sequence: CDR1 MNHNY, CDR2 SVGAGI (reference sequence). The CDR3 nucleotides read TGTGCCAGCAGTTACGCTTATCCACAGGGCGGCTATGGCTACACCTTC. Amino acid sequence: CASSYAYPQGGYGYTF.

The chain employs TRBV27 and TRBJ1-6; TRBD1 might be the D (5 bases). V lost 2 bases and J 7 bases, leaving 9 bases between the germline ends. Germline V gene sequence: CDR1 MNHEY, CDR2 SMNVEV (reference sequence). The CDR3 is 14 residues long. CDR3 region: CASSLPQGNSPLHF. CDR3 coding DNA: TGTGCCAGCAGTTTACCCCAGGGCAATTCACCCCTCCACTTT.

J is TRBJ2-2 and V is TRBV19; D possibly corresponds to TRBD2 (5 bases). Germline V gives CDR1 LNHDA, CDR2 SQIVND (reference sequence). This CDR3 comprises 16 residues. Between the trimmed V and J ends, which lost 4 bases and 1 base, there was a span of 13 bases. The CDR3 region is CASSNNQEVNTGELFF. In DNA form, the CDR3 reads TGTGCCAGTAGTAACAATCAGGAGGTGAACACCGGGGAGCTGTTTTTT.

This chain connects TRBV5-6 to TRBJ2-7; D is unresolved. CDR1 and CDR2 (germline): SGHDT, YYEEEE. Trimming pared 0 bases from V and 2 bases from J, leaving 6 bases between. The CDR3 is made up of 13 amino acids. CDR3 bases: TGTGCCAGCAGCTTGGCCCTAGCCTACGAGCAGTACTTC. Its protein product is CASSLALAYEQYF.

V usage is TRBV28 and J usage is TRBJ1-2, with 7 positions matching TRBD1. This CDR3 has 15 residues. Germline CDR1 is MDHEN and CDR2 is SYDVKM. The ends lost 6 bases at V and 9 bases at J; junction bases unmatched: 16. The CDR3 reads CASSVDRVPPDSYTF. The CDR3 region has the DNA TGTGCCAGCAGCGTAGACAGGGTGCCTCCCGATAGCTACACCTTC.

The chain has TRBV5-4 and TRBJ2-7; 11 bases align to TRBD2. V lost 4 bases, J lost 4 bases, and 7 bases stayed unmatched. CDR3 length: 15 residues. Germline V gives CDR1 SGHNT, CDR2 YYREEE (reference sequence). CDR3 DNA sequence: TGTGCCAGCAGCCAGGGACTAGCGGAAGTTTACGAGCAGTACTTC. Amino acid sequence: CASSQGLAEVYEQYF. Complete variable domain (other parts from reference TRBV5-4 and TRBJ2-7): ETGVTQSPTHLIKTRGQQVTLRCSSQSGHNTVSWYQQALGQGPQFIFQYYREEENGRGNFPPRFSGLQFPNYSSELNVNALELDDSALYLCASSQGLAEVYEQYFGPGTRLTVT.

The V and J genes are TRBV6-2 or TRBV6-3 and TRBJ2-2; TRBD2 agrees at 11 bases. Germline-derived CDR1 and CDR2 are MNHEY and SVGEGT. V shed 0 bases and J 5 bases; nucleotides not matched to a gene: 14. The length of the CDR3 is 20 residues. CDR3 amino acids: CASSYSAGATSGIGTGELFF. CDR3 nucleotides: TGTGCCAGCAGTTACTCAGCGGGGGCGACTAGCGGGATAGGGACCGGGGAGCTGTTTTTT.

V and J are TRBV23-1 and TRBJ1-5; TRBD1 might be the D (6 bases). TRBV23-1 is an ORF, with its function uncertain. The CDR3 is made up of 16 amino acids. V shed 2 bases and J shed 7 bases, with 18 bases lying between them. CDR3 nucleotide sequence: TGCGCCAGCAGTCAAGGGGCCAGGGGCAAGGGCCAGCCCCAGCATTTT. Amino acid sequence: CASSQGARGKGQPQHF.

This clone occurred once. The chain links TRBV18 to TRBJ1-5; TRBD1 might be the D (6 bases). This CDR3 region has 13 residues. CDR1 KGHSH and CDR2 LQKENI come from the germline V gene. V lost 5 bases to trimming and J lost 5 bases, with 10 bases between them. CDR3 region: CASSRNRDQPQHF. For the CDR3, the DNA is TGTGCCAGCTCAAGAAACAGGGATCAGCCCCAGCATTTT.

CDR3 residues: CASRRPREQPQHF. CDR3 in DNA: TGTGCCAGCAGAAGACCCAGGGAACAGCCCCAGCATTTT. The chain carries TRBV28 and TRBJ1-5, with D tentatively TRBD1 (5 bases). The CDR3 spans 13 residues. The germline CDR1 and CDR2 sequences are MDHEN and SYDVKM. V dropped 6 bases and J dropped 7 bases, with 13 bases sitting between them.

Written as DNA, the CDR3 is TGTGCCAGCAGCGTAGGTCCGGGAAATTCACCCCTCCACTTT. It specifies CASSVGPGNSPLHF. The chain recombines TRBV9 with TRBJ1-6; D remains unclear. Germline V gene lookup returns CDR1 SGDLS and CDR2 YYNGEE. CDR3 size: 14 residues. V shed 0 bases and J shed 7 bases, with 8 bases lying between them.

The rearrangement uses TRBV29-1 and TRBJ2-7; 12 bases map to TRBD2. The V segment lost 6 bases and the J segment 5 bases; nucleotides outside the gene matches: 8. The germline CDR1 and CDR2 sequences are SQVTM and ANQGSEA. This CDR3 contains 14 residues. The CDR3 loop is CSVSGLAGTNEQYF. CDR3 coding DNA: TGCAGCGTCTCTGGACTAGCGGGAACCAACGAGCAGTACTTC.

As regards this clone: This CDR3 is also generated by other DNA sequences in the sample. J is TRBJ1-3 and V is TRBV10-2, with D hard to call. Per the germline V gene, CDR1 is WSHSY and CDR2 is SAAADI. The CDR3 has 14 residues. V dropped 3 bases and J dropped 0 bases, with 6 bases sitting between them. In nucleotides, the CDR3 is TGCGCCAGCAGTGACGGTTCCTCTGGAAACACCATATATTTT. The encoded protein is CASSDGSSGNTIYF.

The chain joins TRBV7-9 to TRBJ1-4; TRBD1 might be the D (5 bases). The CDR3 runs 19 residues. In germline, CDR1 is SEHNR, CDR2 FQNEAQ (reference sequence). The V gene lost 5 bases and the J gene lost 10 bases, with 32 bases spanning the gap. CDR3 DNA: TGTGCCAGCAGCCCCTCCCCCCAGGGCGCATGGGGAGGGGTGGCAAAACTGTTTTTT. Its translation: CASSPSPQGAWGGVAKLFF.

V is TRBV19 and J is TRBJ2-2; TRBD1 aligns across 9 bases. The CDR3 is made up of 15 amino acids. Trimming removed 4 bases from V and 5 bases from J; junction bases left unmatched: 5. Germline CDR1 reads LNHDA; CDR2 reads SQIVND (reference sequence). The CDR3 is CASSSDRGSTGELFF. The CDR3 DNA sequence: TGTGCCAGTAGTAGCGACAGGGGGAGTACCGGGGAGCTGTTTTTT.

The chain has TRBV6-5 and TRBJ2-1; the match to TRBD2 covers 7 bases. The V gene's germline CDR1 is MNHEY and CDR2 SVGAGI. V shed 6 bases and J 6 bases; nucleotides not matched to a gene: 11. The CDR3 loop spans 15 amino acids. CDR3 bases: TGTGCCAGCAGCCCCGGGACTACCAGTGGCAATGAGCAGTTCTTC. It yields the protein CASSPGTTSGNEQFF.